This T cell receptor (beta chain) comes out of a study of shared clonotypes between healthy human individuals. For this clone: Other DNA sequences of this sample code for an identical CDR3.

Germline V gene sequence: CDR1 GTSNPN, CDR2 SVGIG (reference sequence). V gave up 2 bases and J gave up 7 bases, with 6 bases separating them. This CDR3 has 12 amino acids. Per sorted-subset replicate PCR, input was about 180 ng DNA, representing tens of thousands of T cell genomes. The repertoire was sequenced with immunoSEQ multiplex PCR; TCRdb's copy has only in-frame clones and lacks some. The sample holds a few million clones, 85% to 95% seen once. Input material: naive CD4+ T cells from PBMCs. Subset here: CD45RA+ positively selected. The chain recombines TRBV30 with TRBJ1-6; no clear D gene. The source of this sequence is a young man in good health. Some clones in this sample may be carry-over from other donors' samples. CDR3 DNA sequence: TGTGCCTGGAGTCCGGGGAATTCACCCCTCCACTTT. Protein product: CAWSPGNSPLHF. The complete variable domain, with remaining parts taken from reference TRBV30 and TRBJ1-6, reads SQTIHQWPATLVQPVGSPLSLECTVEGTSNPNLYWYRQAAGRGLQLLFYSVGIGQISSEVPQNLSASRPQDRQFILSSKKLLLSDSGFYLCAWSPGNSPLHFGNGTRLTVT.